The present TCR beta chain was sequenced within a study of T cells in Graves' hyperthyroidism and ophthalmopathy. General study findings and limits: Ophthalmopathy and stable hyperthyroidism were separated by a 13 V-J model. Most clonotypes expanded in thyroid above 0.001 were likewise present in blood.

This clonotype appeared many times. What it recognizes is unknown. Those patients with uncontrolled infection, other autoimmune disease, pregnancy or lactation were excluded. Diagnoses rested on clinical symptoms, serum thyroxine and TRAb, thyroid ultrasound and orbital computed tomography. It was RNA transcripts that yielded the amplified TCR beta CDR3 regions. Using the HTBI primer set, a first-round RT-PCR was run on the TCR CDR3. TCRdb analysed the multiplex PCR reads with MiXCR anew, one entry per CDR3 protein. The sample holds approximately 430,000 distinct CDR3 sequences; roughly 15% are singletons and the top ten take roughly 13%. The source is a man aged 18-30 years with Graves' ophthalmopathy. Sequenced sample: blood.

This CDR3 reads CASSPGLNTGELFF. The CDR3 DNA is TGTGCCAGCTCACCAGGCTTAAACACCGGGGAGCTGTTTTTT. The V call is TRBV18, the J call TRBJ2-2; unclear D gene. CDR1 and CDR2 (germline): KGHSH, LQKENI. CDR3 size: 14 residues. The germline V and J ends were trimmed by 2 bases and 2 bases, with 6 bases remaining between them.